This is a list of T cell receptor beta chains from one sample in a study of identical twins. Using its own MiXCR run on the 5' RACE reads, TCRdb lists one record per CDR3 protein. Counted here are over 500,000 distinct CDR3 sequences, 20% to 25% occurring once; the ten biggest clones make up around 0.9%. These records were also assigned to another study, of T cells expressing NK-cell markers.

Sequenced sample: CD4+ T cells sorted from blood. These receptors came from a woman aged 18-30 years in good health. Both conserved end residues are part of each CDR3. Fields, in order: V gene, J gene, CDR3 protein.

TRBV2	TRBJ1-5	CASSRQGMGQPQHF
TRBV9	TRBJ1-2	CASSPKTGTGYYGYTF
TRBV15	TRBJ2-2	CATRQTGELFF
TRBV7-8	TRBJ2-3	CASSSNTNTQYF
TRBV6-1	TRBJ2-2	CASSRRVPMAGELFF
TRBV5-1	TRBJ1-2	CASRQESDGYTF
TRBV18	TRBJ1-1	CASSPNGAMNTEAFF
TRBV25-1	TRBJ2-1	CASLTLNNEQFF
TRBV9	TRBJ2-7	CASSVEQYSYEQYF
TRBV27	TRBJ1-6	CASKDQTGGYNSPLHF